The rows below give T cell receptor beta chains drawn from one sample of a study of response to subunit inactivated influenza vaccine. TCRdb recomputed calls from the RT-PCR reads with MiXCR, one row per CDR3 protein. The sample shows about 180,000 distinct CDR3 sequences, about 9% of them seen only once. Sample: non-naive T cells sorted from PBMCs, taken on the day of vaccination. Source of these receptors: a man in his fifties who received an inactivated influenza vaccine. Each CDR3 is given with its conserved first and last residue. The order of the fields is D gene, clone size, V gene, J gene, CDR3 DNA, CDR3 protein. A D gene is named only where the DNA matches it firmly. Expanded clones get a size class; other rows say once, few or many, or leave the size out.

>TRBD2|.|TRBV5-1|TRBJ2-3
TGCGCCAGCAGCTCCGAAGGAACTAGCGGGGTAGATACGCAGTATTTT
CASSSEGTSGVDTQYF
>.|many|TRBV20-1|TRBJ2-1
TGCAGTGCTAGGGACTCTAGAAGAGACAATGAGCAGTTCTTC
CSARDSRRDNEQFF
>.|many|TRBV2|TRBJ2-4
TGTGCCAGCAGTGAAGCGGACGGAGAAAACATTCAGTACTTC
CASSEADGENIQYF
>TRBD2|many|TRBV20-1|TRBJ2-1
TGCAGTGCTGCCGGGACTAGCGGGAGCAATGAGCAGTTCTTC
CSAAGTSGSNEQFF
>.|many|TRBV6-2/TRBV6-3|TRBJ2-1
TGTGCCAGCAGTTACCCCAGGGAGGCGTTCTTC
CASSYPREAFF
>.|few|TRBV28|TRBJ1-1
TGTGCCAGCAGTTTACCCGCAGGGGATCGGACTGAAGCTTTCTTT
CASSLPAGDRTEAFF
>.|few|TRBV20-1|TRBJ1-5
TGCAGTGCCTCGGGCCAAGACGCCTATCAGCCCCAGCATTTT
CSASGQDAYQPQHF
>.|few|TRBV14|TRBJ1-6
TGTGCCAGCAGCCAAATGACAGGCCTGAATTCACCCCTCCACTTT
CASSQMTGLNSPLHF
>.|few|TRBV12-3/TRBV12-4|TRBJ2-1
TGTGCCAGCACTCCTTCAGGCAGCTCCTACAATGAGCAGTTCTTC
CASTPSGSSYNEQFF
>.|.|TRBV2|TRBJ2-3
TGTGCCAGCAGCCGTGAAGGTTCCACAGATACGCAGTATTTT
CASSREGSTDTQYF
>.|.|TRBV6-1|TRBJ2-5
TGTGCCAGCAGCGGGCCCGGGACAAAGCAAGAGACCCAGTACTTC
CASSGPGTKQETQYF
>.|many|TRBV18|TRBJ1-2
TGTGCCAGCTCACCTCCCGGGGGCTATGGCTACACCTTC
CASSPPGGYGYTF
>.|few|TRBV20-1|TRBJ2-3
TGCAGTGCTAGAGAATCCCCCACCGGCACAGATACGCAGTATTTT
CSARESPTGTDTQYF
>.|many|TRBV20-1|TRBJ2-7
TGCAGTGCCCCGGGGCAGTTCCGCTACGAGCAGTACTTC
CSAPGQFRYEQYF
>.|many|TRBV30|TRBJ2-1
TGTGCCTGGAGTCGACAGGTGAATGAGCAGTTCTTC
CAWSRQVNEQFF
>.|.|TRBV15|TRBJ2-7
TGTGCCACCAGCAGAGATCAGGGAACCTCCTACGAGCAGTACTTC
CATSRDQGTSYEQYF
>.|.|TRBV24-1|TRBJ2-7
TGTGCCACCAGTGATTCCAGAAGCGCCGAGCAGTACTTC
CATSDSRSAEQYF
>.|.|TRBV7-6|TRBJ2-1
TGTGCCAGCAGCTTAGTATCTGGCGGGCGGGATCGCAATGAGCAGTTCTTC
CASSLVSGGRDRNEQFF
>.|few|TRBV30|TRBJ2-2
TGTGCCTGGAGGCACCCCAAGCGTTCGAACACCGGGGAGCTGTTTTTT
CAWRHPKRSNTGELFF
>TRBD1|few|TRBV6-1|TRBJ2-5
TGTGCCAGCAGTGACGTCTGGACAGGGACGACCCAGTACTTC
CASSDVWTGTTQYF
>.|.|TRBV21-1|TRBJ2-7
TGTGCCAGCAGCAAAGAGAGGAGTCTAGCGGGAGCGTACGAGCAGTACTTC
CASSKERSLAGAYEQYF
>.|few|TRBV24-1|TRBJ2-4
TGTGCCACCAGTGACCCAGGACAGCCCCAGTACTTC
CATSDPGQPQYF
>.|many|TRBV5-1|TRBJ2-2
TGCGCCAGCAGCTTTGGGCAGCTTAGTACCGGGGAGCTGTTTTTT
CASSFGQLSTGELFF
>TRBD2|few|TRBV20-1|TRBJ2-3
TGCAGTGCTCACGCGGCGCGGGAGGGCCACACAGATACGCAGTATTTT
CSAHAAREGHTDTQYF
>TRBD2|few|TRBV20-1|TRBJ2-7
TGCAGTGCTGGGAAGACTAGCGGATACGAGCAGTACTTC
CSAGKTSGYEQYF
>.|few|TRBV2|TRBJ2-3
TGTGCCAGCAGGCCATTGGGGACAGATACGCAGTATTTT
CASRPLGTDTQYF
>.|.|TRBV2|TRBJ2-3
TGTGCCAGCAGTGGAGGGATATTGCCCACAGATACGCAGTATTTT
CASSGGILPTDTQYF
>.|many|TRBV7-7|TRBJ2-2
TGTGCCAGCAGCTTAGAACCGGCCGGGGAGCTGTTTTTT
CASSLEPAGELFF
>.|many|TRBV3-1|TRBJ1-2
TGTGCCAGCAGCCAAGATGGAGGGGTCGGCTACACCTTC
CASSQDGGVGYTF
>.|many|TRBV20-1|TRBJ1-1
TGCAGTGCCCTACAGAGGGGGAACACTGAAGCTTTCTTT
CSALQRGNTEAFF
>.|many|TRBV7-8|TRBJ1-6
TGTGCCAGCAGCTTTCAGACAGGAGATAATTCACCCCTCCACTTT
CASSFQTGDNSPLHF
>TRBD1|few|TRBV5-4|TRBJ2-1
TGTGCCAGCAGCTTCGGGACAGGCTCCTACAATGAGCAGTTCTTC
CASSFGTGSYNEQFF
>.|.|TRBV2|TRBJ2-1
TGTGCCAGCAGCCGGGACCAGCTCTACAATGAGCAGTTCTTC
CASSRDQLYNEQFF
>.|many|TRBV10-3|TRBJ2-2
TGTGCCATCAGGCGGACTACTGTAGGGGAGCTGTTTTTT
CAIRRTTVGELFF
>.|.|TRBV7-2|TRBJ2-7
TGTGCCAGCAGCACAGGATTGGGGGGAGGAAGGGAGCAGTACTTC
CASSTGLGGGREQYF
>TRBD1|many|TRBV3-1|TRBJ1-4
TGTGCCAGCAGCCCTCGGACAGGGGGAGAAAAACTGTTTTTT
CASSPRTGGEKLFF
>.|many|TRBV12-3/TRBV12-4|TRBJ1-3
TGTGCCAGCAGCTCGGACCGGTACTCTGGAAACACCATATATTTT
CASSSDRYSGNTIYF
>.|many|TRBV5-1|TRBJ1-2
TGCGCCAGCAGCTTCGGGGCTAACTATGGCTACACCTTC
CASSFGANYGYTF
>TRBD2|.|TRBV5-1|TRBJ2-7
TGCGCCAGCAGCCCCCGGGGGGAAGTTAGTGCCGAGCAGTACTTC
CASSPRGEVSAEQYF
>TRBD2|few|TRBV12-3/TRBV12-4|TRBJ2-2
TGTGCCAGCAGTTTAGGATGGGGGGGTGCAGTCACCGGGGAGCTGTTTTTT
CASSLGWGGAVTGELFF
>TRBD1|.|TRBV6-1|TRBJ2-2
TGTGCCAGCAACCCCGGGACAGCTAACACCGGGGAGCTGTTTTTT
CASNPGTANTGELFF
>.|.|TRBV6-1|TRBJ2-7
TGTGCCAGTGGGGGTCCCGAGCAGTACTTC
CASGGPEQYF
>TRBD1|few|TRBV3-1|TRBJ1-4
TGTGCCAGCAGCCAAGAATTGGAGGGACAGAGGAATGAAAAACTGTTTTTT
CASSQELEGQRNEKLFF
>TRBD1|many|TRBV5-1|TRBJ2-1
TGCGCCAGCAGCGGACAGGGGCGCTACAATGAGCAGTTCTTC
CASSGQGRYNEQFF
>TRBD1|.|TRBV5-1|TRBJ2-5
TGCGCCAGCAGTGGGGGTCGGGACAGGTTTGTCCATGGGACCCAGTACTTC
CASSGGRDRFVHGTQYF
>.|few|TRBV7-2|TRBJ1-6
TGTGCCAGCAGCTTCCCCAATGGCGAGAATTCACCCCTCCACTTT
CASSFPNGENSPLHF